This TCR beta chain was identified during a study of blood T cells in healthy people across ages. Across the whole study: Per two T cells, template switching captured roughly one barcoded beta molecule. Broader study findings: Changes in expanded clonotypes were possibly confounded, as the CMV status of donors was unknown.

Total RNA extracted from each sample amounted to at least 6 micrograms. The authors ran a second PCR of 7 to 11 cycles using a sample-barcoded 5' primer and a J-beta primer mix. TCRdb ran MiXCR on the 5' RACE reads and lists one entry per CDR3 protein. The sample has 550,000 to 750,000 distinct CDR3 sequences; about 21% are singletons. On this clonotype itself: Its specificity is unknown.

Sequencing was carried out using blood. This receptor was taken from a man aged 70 or older in good health.

The CDR3 nucleotides read TGCAGTGCTACAGCTGGCGGGAGCTTCTACGAGCAGTACTTC. Protein: CSATAGGSFYEQYF. The chain carries TRBV20-1 and TRBJ2-7; 7 bases align to TRBD2. Per the germline V gene, CDR1 is DFQATT and CDR2 is SNEGSKA (reference sequence). This CDR3 spans 14 amino acids. After removal of 4 bases from V and 3 bases from J, the junction contained 9 bases not matched to a gene.